This TCR beta chain was found in a study of cytomegalovirus exposure and HLA in healthy donors. Per the germline V gene, CDR1 is SGHRS and CDR2 is YFSETQ. Trimming removed 0 bases from V and 5 bases from J; junction bases left unmatched: 0. The CDR3 has 13 amino acids. Study-wide results and caveats: In a later analysis, the majority of CMV-associated beta chains seemingly showed HLA restriction. Across all donors, roughly uniform sequencing depth was an assumption of the presence/absence analyses. DRB1 had the most TCR associations and HLA-C the fewest, a later analysis found, with rates varying by HLA locus.

The primer mix had 60 Vbeta and 13 Jbeta primers. Clones were read by immunoSEQ multiplex PCR, and TCRdb kept only the in-frame ones, dropping some. The sample shows some 120,000 clones, approximately 80% of them seen only once. This clone was counted a single time. Its antigen remains unidentified. The same CDR3 also results from other DNA sequences found in this sample. The specimen was PBMCs. The receptor comes from a man between 18 and 29 years old in good health and CMV-seronegative. The V gene is TRBV5-1, the J gene TRBJ2-5; 8 bases are shared with TRBD1. CDR3 sequence reads: CASSLGQGETQYF. DNA for the CDR3: TGCGCCAGCAGCTTGGGACAGGGGGAGACCCAGTACTTC.